The following is a T cell receptor (beta chain) sequence with its context. Trimming at V came to 5 bases and at J to 3 bases, leaving 6 bases not matched to a gene. The CDR3 contains 14 residues. CDR1 is LNHDA, CDR2 SQIVND, per germline (reference sequence). The protocol was immunoSEQ multiplex PCR, while the TCRdb copy is restricted to in-frame clones and leaves out a portion. The table records about 360,000 clones, 75% to 90% of them present only once. This sample is drawn from a study of blood T cell repertoires in COVID-19. Sequenced input: peripheral blood. The source of this sequence is an older woman with COVID-19, enrolled during active disease. The chain has TRBV19 and TRBJ1-2; TRBD1 agrees at 7 bases. The CDR3 region is CASSSPGTDYGYTF. CDR3 nucleotide sequence: TGTGCCAGTAGTTCGCCTGGGACAGACTATGGCTACACCTTC.